The clone carrying this TCR beta chain was counted ten times or more. Its antigen is undetermined. The sample originates from a study of shared clonotypes between healthy human individuals. Study results and caveats: Relative to memory subsets, naive subsets generally showed larger estimated richness. A handful of donors held about 4.5% of naive CD4 clonotypes in common. Non-shared clonotypes displayed generation probabilities falling below those of clonotypes present in all four donors. Investigators collected only blood, and repertoires in tissues likely differ.

Using immunoSEQ multiplex PCR, the repertoire was profiled, and TCRdb retains in-frame clones only, with some absent. The data hold some 660,000 clones, with around 73% observed a single time. Per germline, CDR1 LNHNV and CDR2 YYDKDF (reference sequence). This CDR3 has 15 residues. V was trimmed by 0 bases and J by 5 bases, leaving 13 bases between them. Sequenced: memory CD4+ T cells sorted from blood. As for subset: CD45RA-negative fraction. The V and J genes are TRBV15 and TRBJ1-1, with a possible D match to TRBD1 (6 bases). The sequence derives from a woman aged 25 to 39 in good health. This chain's CDR3 is CATSRDSGQNTEAFF. The CDR3 DNA reads TGTGCCACCAGCAGAGACTCTGGACAGAATACTGAAGCTTTCTTT. Looking up the rest from reference TRBV15 and TRBJ1-1 gives the full variable domain: DAMVIQNPRYQVTQFGKPVTLSCSQTLNHNVMYWYQQKSSQAPKLLFHYYDKDFNNEADTPDNFQSRRPNTSFCFLDIRSPGLGDTAMYLCATSRDSGQNTEAFFGQGTRLTVV.